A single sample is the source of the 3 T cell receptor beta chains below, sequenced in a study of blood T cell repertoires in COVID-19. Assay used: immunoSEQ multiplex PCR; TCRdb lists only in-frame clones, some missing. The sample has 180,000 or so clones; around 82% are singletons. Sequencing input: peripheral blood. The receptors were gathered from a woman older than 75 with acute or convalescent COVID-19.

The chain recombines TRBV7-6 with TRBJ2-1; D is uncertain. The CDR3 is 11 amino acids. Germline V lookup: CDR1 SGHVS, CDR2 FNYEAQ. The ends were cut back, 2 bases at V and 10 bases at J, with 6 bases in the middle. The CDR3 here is CASSLMTEQFF. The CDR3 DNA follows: TGTGCCAGCAGCTTAATGACAGAGCAGTTCTTC.

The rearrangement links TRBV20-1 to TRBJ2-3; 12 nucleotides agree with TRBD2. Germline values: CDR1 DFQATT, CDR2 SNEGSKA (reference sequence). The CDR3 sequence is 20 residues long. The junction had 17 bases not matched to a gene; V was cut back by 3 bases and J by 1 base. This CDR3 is CSASRGTSGRLGLGTDTQYF. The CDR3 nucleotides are TGCAGTGCTAGTAGGGGGACTAGCGGGCGTCTCGGCCTGGGCACAGATACGCAGTATTTT.

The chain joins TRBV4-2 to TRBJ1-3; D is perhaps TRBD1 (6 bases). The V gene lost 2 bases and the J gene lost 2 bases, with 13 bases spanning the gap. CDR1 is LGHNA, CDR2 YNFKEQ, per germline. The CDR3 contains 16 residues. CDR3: CASSQSPQGTGNTIYF. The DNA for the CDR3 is TGTGCCAGCAGCCAATCCCCCCAGGGGACTGGAAACACCATATATTTT.